This entry concerns a single TCR beta chain. As yet, its antigen is unknown. The sample belongs to a study of shared clonotypes between healthy human individuals. General study results and limits: Memory subsets generally showed smaller estimated richness than naive subsets did.

Trimming cost V 2 bases and J 3 bases; bases outside gene matches: 3. CDR3 length: 14 residues. Germline lookup yields CDR1 LNHNV and CDR2 YYDKDF (reference sequence). Sorted-subset replicate PCRs used 150 to 200 ng DNA, approximately 33,000 T cell genomes. Repertoires were generated with immunoSEQ multiplex PCR, while TCRdb's copy carries only in-frame clones and drops some. The table has some 2,000,000 clones, 90% to 96% seen once. Participating donors were healthy, HIV-negative adults free of recent acute infections or vaccinations. The CD4+ fraction was divided into a CD45RA+ naive subset and a CD45RA-negative memory subset.

The chain recombines TRBV15 with TRBJ2-7; 8 nucleotides agree with TRBD2. Sample: naive CD4+ T cells sorted from blood. Stated subset: CD45RA+ positively selected. The receptor comes from a man aged 18 to 30 in good health. DNA of the CDR3: TGTGCCACCAGCAGACTAGCGGGCATCTACGAGCAGTACTTC. This gives the protein CATSRLAGIYEQYF. Full variable domain (outside the CDR3, taken from reference TRBV15 and TRBJ2-7): DAMVIQNPRYQVTQFGKPVTLSCSQTLNHNVMYWYQQKSSQAPKLLFHYYDKDFNNEADTPDNFQSRRPNTSFCFLDIRSPGLGDTAMYLCATSRLAGIYEQYFGPGTRLTVT.